This TCR beta chain was documented in a study of cytomegalovirus exposure and HLA in healthy donors. About the research overall: Among the approximately 410 genotyped donors, approximately 81% were placed in the Caucasian-associated ancestry cluster.

The PCR was carried out with 60 Vbeta primers and 13 Jbeta primers. Profiled with immunoSEQ multiplex PCR; TCRdb holds only in-frame clones, not every one. The sample holds about 180,000 clones, roughly 75% seen once. The CDR3 has 14 residues. Looked up from germline, CDR1 is SNHLY and CDR2 is FYNNEI. V was cut by 9 bases and J by 1 base, with 16 bases left in between. Note on this clone: Its antigen is undetermined.

Study-level results: After further analysis at a later stage, 16,951 TCR beta sequences were associated with HLA alleles at 0.05 false discovery rate. The authors later linked a missense DCLRE1C variant to TCR beta V- and J-gene trimming. Versus the roughly 700-donor mean, an Asian-associated ancestry cluster reportedly showed fewer N-insertions in a later analysis.

The J gene is TRBJ2-7, the V gene TRBV2, with D perhaps matching TRBD2 (7 bases). This receptor was identified in a woman aged 30 to 39 in good health and CMV-seronegative. Sequenced sample: PBMCs. The CDR3 nucleotides read TGTGCCAGTGAGCGAGGGGGGGTTTCCTACGAGCAGTACTTC. Protein: CASERGGVSYEQYF.